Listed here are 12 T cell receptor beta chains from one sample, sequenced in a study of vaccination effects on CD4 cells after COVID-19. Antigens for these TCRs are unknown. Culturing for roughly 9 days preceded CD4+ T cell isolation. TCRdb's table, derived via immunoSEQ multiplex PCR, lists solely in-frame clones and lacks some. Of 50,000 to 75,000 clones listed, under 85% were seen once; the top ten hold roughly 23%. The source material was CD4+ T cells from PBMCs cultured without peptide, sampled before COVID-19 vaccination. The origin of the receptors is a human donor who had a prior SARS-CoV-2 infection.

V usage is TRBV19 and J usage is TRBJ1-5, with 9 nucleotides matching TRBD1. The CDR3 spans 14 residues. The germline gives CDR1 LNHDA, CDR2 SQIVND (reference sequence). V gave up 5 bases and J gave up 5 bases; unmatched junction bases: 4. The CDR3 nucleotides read TGTGCCAGTAGTCGGGACAGGGTGTATCAGCCCCAGCATTTT. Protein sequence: CASSRDRVYQPQHF.

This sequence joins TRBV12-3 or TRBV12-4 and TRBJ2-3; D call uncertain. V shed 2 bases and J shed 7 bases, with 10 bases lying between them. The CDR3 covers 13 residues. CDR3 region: CASSLFEVNTQYF. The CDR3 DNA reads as TGTGCCAGCAGTTTATTCGAGGTGAATACGCAGTATTTT.

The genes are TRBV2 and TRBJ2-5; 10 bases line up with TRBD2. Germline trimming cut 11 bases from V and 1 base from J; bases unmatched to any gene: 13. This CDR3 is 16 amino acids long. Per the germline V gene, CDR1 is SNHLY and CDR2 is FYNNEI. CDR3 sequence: CASPKRGLAVQETQYF. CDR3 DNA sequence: TGTGCCTCCCCTAAGAGAGGACTAGCGGTCCAAGAGACCCAGTACTTC.

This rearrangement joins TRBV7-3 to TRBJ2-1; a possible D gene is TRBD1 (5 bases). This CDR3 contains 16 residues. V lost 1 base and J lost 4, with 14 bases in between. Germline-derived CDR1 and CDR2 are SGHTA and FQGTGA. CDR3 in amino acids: CASSLMGGAAYNEQFF. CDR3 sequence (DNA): TGTGCCAGCAGCTTAATGGGTGGGGCCGCGTACAATGAGCAGTTCTTC.

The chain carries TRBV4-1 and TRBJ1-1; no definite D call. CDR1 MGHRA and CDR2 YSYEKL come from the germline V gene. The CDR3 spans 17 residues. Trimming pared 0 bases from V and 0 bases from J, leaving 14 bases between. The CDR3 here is CASSQDPATGMNTEAFF. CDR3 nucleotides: TGCGCCAGCAGCCAAGACCCCGCTACGGGAATGAACACTGAAGCTTTCTTT.

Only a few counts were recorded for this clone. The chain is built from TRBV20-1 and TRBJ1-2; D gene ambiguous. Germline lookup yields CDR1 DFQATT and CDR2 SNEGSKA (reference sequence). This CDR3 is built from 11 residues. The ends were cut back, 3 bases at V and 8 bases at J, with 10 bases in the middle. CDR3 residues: CSARPARGYTF. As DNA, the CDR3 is TGCAGTGCTAGGCCGGCTCGGGGCTACACCTTC.

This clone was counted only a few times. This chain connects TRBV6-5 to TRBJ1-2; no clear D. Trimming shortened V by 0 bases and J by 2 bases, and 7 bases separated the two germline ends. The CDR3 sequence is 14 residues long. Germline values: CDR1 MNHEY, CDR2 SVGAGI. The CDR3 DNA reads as TGTGCCAGCAGTTACTCGCGGTTGAACTATGGCTACACCTTC. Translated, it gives CASSYSRLNYGYTF.

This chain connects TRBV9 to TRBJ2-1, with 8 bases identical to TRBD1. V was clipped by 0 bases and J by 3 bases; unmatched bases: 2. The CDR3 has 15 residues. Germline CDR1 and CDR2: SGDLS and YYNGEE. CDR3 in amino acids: CASSVDGQGYNEQFF. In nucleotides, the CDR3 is TGTGCCAGCAGCGTAGATGGACAGGGCTACAATGAGCAGTTCTTC. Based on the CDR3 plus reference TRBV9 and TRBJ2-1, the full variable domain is DSGVTQTPKHLITATGQRVTLRCSPRSGDLSVYWYQQSLDQGLQFLIQYYNGEERAKGNILERFSAQQFPDLHSELNLSSLELGDSALYFCASSVDGQGYNEQFFGPGTRLTVL.

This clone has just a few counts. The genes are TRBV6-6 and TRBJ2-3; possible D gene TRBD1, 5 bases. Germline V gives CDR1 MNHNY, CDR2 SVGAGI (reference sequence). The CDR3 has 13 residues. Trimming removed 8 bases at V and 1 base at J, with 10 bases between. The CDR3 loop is CASSQQGTDTQYF. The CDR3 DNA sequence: TGTGCCAGCTCGCAACAGGGCACAGATACGCAGTATTTT.

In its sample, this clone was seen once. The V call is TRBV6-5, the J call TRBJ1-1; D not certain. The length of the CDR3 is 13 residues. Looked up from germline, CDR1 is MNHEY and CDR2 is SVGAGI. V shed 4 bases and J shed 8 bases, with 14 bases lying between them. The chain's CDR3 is CASSSAPRNEAFF. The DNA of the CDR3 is TGTGCCAGCAGTTCGGCCCCACGAAACGAAGCTTTCTTT.

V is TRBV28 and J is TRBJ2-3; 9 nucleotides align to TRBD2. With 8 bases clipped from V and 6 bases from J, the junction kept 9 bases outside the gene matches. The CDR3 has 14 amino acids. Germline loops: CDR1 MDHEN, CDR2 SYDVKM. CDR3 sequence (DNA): TGTGCCAGCCGGGCAGCGGGAGGTGTGGATACGCAGTATTTT. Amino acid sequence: CASRAAGGVDTQYF.

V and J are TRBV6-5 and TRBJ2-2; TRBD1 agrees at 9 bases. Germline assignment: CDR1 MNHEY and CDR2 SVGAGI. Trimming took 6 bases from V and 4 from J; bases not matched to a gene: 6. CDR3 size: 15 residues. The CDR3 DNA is TGTGCCAGCAGATACGACAGGGGGACCACCGGGGAGCTGTTTTTT. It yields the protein CASRYDRGTTGELFF.